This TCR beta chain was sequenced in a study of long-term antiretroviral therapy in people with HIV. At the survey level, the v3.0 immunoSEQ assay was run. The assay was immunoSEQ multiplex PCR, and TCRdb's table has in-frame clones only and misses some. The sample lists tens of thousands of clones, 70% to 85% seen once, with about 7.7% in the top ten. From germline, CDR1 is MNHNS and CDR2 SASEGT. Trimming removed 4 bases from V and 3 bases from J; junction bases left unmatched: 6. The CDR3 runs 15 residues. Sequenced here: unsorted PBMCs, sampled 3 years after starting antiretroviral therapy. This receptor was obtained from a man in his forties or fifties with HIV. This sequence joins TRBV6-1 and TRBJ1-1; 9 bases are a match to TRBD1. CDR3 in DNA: TGTGCCAGCAGTGGAGGACAGGGGACCTACACTGAAGCTTTCTTT. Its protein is CASSGGQGTYTEAFF.